The sequence of this T cell receptor (beta chain) was determined in a study of a mutant IDH1 vaccine in newly diagnosed glioma (dated by TCRdb to the early 2020s). Broadly, across the study: Vaccination started 4-6 weeks after radiotherapy alone, or was given together with temozolomide cycles in the groups whose treatment included chemotherapy. Of the roughly 30 treated patients, approximately 62% were male and 37.5% were female, and a mean age of about 37 years was recorded. Before enrollment, most patients had been given radiochemotherapy with temozolomide as standard therapy, while the rest had received either radiotherapy alone or temozolomide alone. The week-35 safety follow-up was designated visit V12, and the week-47 end of study was designated visit V13. Peripheral blood was collected at six visits: V03 (baseline), V05, V07, V10, V12 and V13. For exploratory analyses, fewer than 30 treated patients had longitudinal TCRB deep sequencing done wherever samples were available. The paper as a whole reports these results and caveats: Changes in the top peripheral T cell clonotypes picked up by TCRB sequencing did not appear to be linked to pseudoprogression. PBMC samples for TCRB deep sequencing were selected based on availability. Vaccine-induced immune responses across multiple MHC alleles were detected in approximately 94% of patients. According to the authors, sample limitations meant that analyses of patient blood samples could not be reproduced.

Reading from cysteine to phenylalanine, the CDR3 counts 17 amino acids. CDR3 DNA only is kept here, 51 bases in frame from base 1. Relative to germline, V is 2 bases shorter and J is 0 bases shorter, with 17 bases between their ends. According to the germline V gene, CDR1 reads SNHLY and CDR2 reads FYNNEI. Concerning this clone: This receptor's antigen is unknown. Within one base of it there is no much larger clone, and no base qualities were kept.

The time point label, read with the paper, signifies: week 47, end of study. Every vaccine dose consisted of 300 ug of a 20-mer mutant IDH1 peptide in Montanide, administered subcutaneously together with topical imiquimod. Across visits V03 through V10, patients got a total of eight vaccinations, given in weeks 1, 3, 5, 7, 11, 15, 19 and 23. Newly diagnosed WHO grade 3 or 4 IDH1-mutant astrocytomas showing loss of nuclear ATRX were present in the donors. The samples were drawn from NOA16, a multicentre, single-arm, open-label phase I trial in Germany that tested a mutant IDH1 peptide vaccine in humans for the first time. The DNeasy Blood and Tissue Kit was used to extract genomic DNA from EDTA blood for TCRB sequencing. The library was produced with the immunoSEQ multiplex PCR assay. Rearranged TCR beta chain sequences were amplified using the hsTCRB Kit according to the manufacturer's protocol. Sequencing of TCRB libraries was carried out on an Illumina MiSeq. In the authors' own workflow: The kit vendor's proprietary platform handled demultiplexing, trimming and gene mapping. The table comes from immuneACCESS by way of TCRdb, which keeps in-frame sequences with V and J called. Part of the clones is missing from these tables; in studies checked, under half for an unresolved V gene and the rest for unknown reasons. V and J calls and clone size are those listed in that table; D and trimming were worked out from the DNA. Recorded for this sample are just over 60,000 clones; 83% of them occurred a single time. The ten largest clones represent 3.8% of the sample.

This sequence originates from a man aged 25 to 45 with glioma. This chain is built from TRBV2 and TRBJ2-7; TRBD2 is a weak D gene call, 6 bases matching. Source: PBMCs, taken from a glioma patient whose treatment included an IDH1 peptide vaccine. The nucleotide sequence reads as follows: TGTGCCAGCAGTGAATGGGGGGTCCTTTCAATCTCCTACGAGCAGTACTTC. Its coded protein is CASSEWGVLSISYEQYF.